Presented here are 30 T cell receptor beta chains from one specimen sequenced in a study of Ad26.COV2.S vaccination and SARS-CoV-2 variants. Here immunoSEQ multiplex PCR was the method, and the copy in TCRdb shows in-frame clones only, minus some. The sample yields 250,000 or so clones, 87% seen once. Stated treatment: around 19 received Ad26.COV2.S at low or high dose, single or two shots; about five received placebo; per-sample allocation not given. Day 63 after the first injection of vaccine or placebo was the sampling time. The source material was peripheral blood, sampled in a trial of Ad26.COV2.S vaccine versus placebo. Receptor source: a person aged 18-65 years who received the Ad26.COV2.S COVID-19 vaccine or a placebo.

The gene calls are TRBV15 and TRBJ2-1, with 11 bases that match TRBD2. The germline V gene has CDR1 LNHNV and CDR2 YYDKDF (reference sequence). Trimming took 1 base from V and 9 from J; bases not matched to a gene: 8. This CDR3 is built from 16 residues. The CDR3 spells CATSRGASGRYGEQFF. CDR3 coding DNA: TGTGCCACCAGCAGAGGCGCTAGCGGGAGGTATGGTGAGCAGTTCTTC.

The chain has TRBV2 and TRBJ2-1, with D unclear. This CDR3 has 15 amino acids. Germline V CDR1 and CDR2: SNHLY, FYNNEI. Trimming stripped 7 bases from V and 4 bases from J, with 17 bases between. The CDR3 sequence: CASKSRVLPYNEQFF. CDR3 DNA sequence: TGTGCCAGCAAGAGTCGGGTCCTTCCTTACAATGAGCAGTTCTTC.

The chain employs TRBV7-2 and TRBJ1-3; tentatively, D is TRBD1 (5 bases). Germline-derived CDR1 and CDR2 are SGHTA and FQGNSA. Trimming removed 1 base from V and 4 bases from J, with 5 bases in between. The CDR3 length is 13 residues. The CDR3 DNA reads as TGTGCCAGCAGCTTAGGACAGGGAAACACCATATATTTT. This translates into CASSLGQGNTIYF.

The J gene is TRBJ2-1, the V gene TRBV7-9; perhaps TRBD2 as D (5 bases). The germline V and J ends were trimmed by 3 bases and 4 bases, with 10 bases remaining between them. Germline assignment: CDR1 SEHNR and CDR2 FQNEAQ (reference sequence). This CDR3 comprises 14 residues. CDR3 sequence: CASSFSGGYNEQFF. For the CDR3, the DNA is TGTGCCAGCAGCTTTTCTGGAGGTTACAATGAGCAGTTCTTC.

This clone has more than one count but fewer than ten. This sequence joins TRBV7-9 and TRBJ2-2, with D perhaps TRBD1 or TRBD2 (5 bases each). Looked up from germline, CDR1 is SEHNR and CDR2 is FQNEAQ (reference sequence). V dropped 5 bases and J dropped 4 bases, with 20 bases sitting between them. The CDR3 totals 17 residues. This CDR3 reads CASSANLGASSTGELFF. Written as DNA, the CDR3 is TGTGCCAGCAGCGCAAACCTCGGGGCTAGCAGCACCGGGGAGCTGTTTTTT.

The rearrangement uses TRBV5-8 and TRBJ2-1, with a tentative D call TRBD1 (5 bases). Trimming removed 2 bases from V and 0 bases from J, with 9 bases in between. The CDR3 totals 15 residues. From germline, CDR1 is SGHTS and CDR2 YDEGEE. CDR3 sequence reads: CASSFGQNSYNEQFF. Here the CDR3 DNA reads TGTGCCAGCAGCTTCGGACAAAACTCCTACAATGAGCAGTTCTTC.

The V and J genes are TRBV9 and TRBJ2-1; perhaps TRBD1 as D (6 bases). This CDR3 comprises 15 residues. The germline V gene encodes CDR1 SGDLS and CDR2 YYNGEE. Deletions cut 2 bases from V and 5 bases from J, with 14 bases between. CDR3 sequence reads: CASSVGSTGNNEQFF. The CDR3 bases are TGTGCCAGCAGCGTGGGCTCGACAGGTAACAATGAGCAGTTCTTC.

This sequence joins TRBV10-3 and TRBJ1-6, with D hard to call. This CDR3 region has 14 residues. V was pared by 10 bases and J by 0 bases, with 10 bases between. Germline assignment: CDR1 ENHRY and CDR2 SYGVKD. The CDR3 is CATSEGSYNSPLHF. DNA for the CDR3: TGTGCCACTTCAGAAGGCTCCTATAATTCACCCCTCCACTTT.

Note on this clone: One end of the junction is discordant with germline, which a read error may explain. V usage is TRBV3-1 (or the pseudogene TRBV3-2) and J usage is TRBJ1-2; D gene unclear. CDR1 is LGHDT, CDR2 YNNKEL, per germline (reference sequence). This CDR3 region has 12 residues. The CDR3 loop reads CASSQVGFGYTF. The DNA of the CDR3 is TGTGCCAGCAGTCAAGTGGGGTTTGGCTACACCTTC.

The chain links TRBV4-3 to TRBJ2-2; D may be TRBD2 (5 bases). Germline values: CDR1 LGHNA, CDR2 YSLEER. V was pared by 4 bases and J by 4 bases, with 13 bases between. CDR3 length: 15 amino acids. The CDR3 DNA reads TGCGCCAGCAGCCTCGAGGGAGCAGCCACCGGGGAGCTGTTTTTT. The encoded protein is CASSLEGAATGELFF.

The genes are TRBV19 and TRBJ1-2; TRBD1 might be the D (5 bases). Trimming removed 7 bases from V and 8 bases from J, with 35 bases in between. Looked up from germline, CDR1 is LNHDA and CDR2 is SQIVND (reference sequence). CDR3 length: 19 residues. The CDR3 is CASTHLWGTTPGSRHGYTF. The CDR3 bases are TGTGCCAGTACCCACCTATGGGGGACTACACCGGGGTCGAGGCACGGCTACACCTTC.

The V and J genes are TRBV19 and TRBJ1-1, with 7 bases matching TRBD1. Trimming removed 5 bases from V and 3 bases from J; junction bases left unmatched: 9. Germline CDR1 reads LNHDA; CDR2 reads SQIVND (reference sequence). The CDR3 totals 15 residues. CDR3 loop: CASSRVDRRDTEAFF. DNA for the CDR3: TGTGCCAGTAGTCGTGTGGACAGGCGAGACACTGAAGCTTTCTTT.

J is TRBJ1-6 and V is TRBV6-6; maybe TRBD1 (5 bases). Looked up from germline, CDR1 is MNHNY and CDR2 is SVGAGI (reference sequence). Trimming cost V 6 bases and J 7 bases, with 13 bases left between them. This CDR3 contains 14 residues. CDR3 protein: CASRGPQRNSPLHF. CDR3 DNA sequence: TGTGCCAGCAGGGGGCCTCAGAGGAATTCACCCCTCCACTTT.

The V call is TRBV2, the J call TRBJ1-3, with D unclear. The germline CDR1 and CDR2 sequences are SNHLY and FYNNEI. Trimming removed 2 bases at V and 1 base at J, with 12 bases between. The CDR3 spans 16 residues. CDR3 nucleotides: TGTGCCAGCAGTGAACAGAGGGTGCCTTCTGGAAACACCATATATTTT. Amino acids: CASSEQRVPSGNTIYF.

This chain uses TRBV27 with TRBJ2-7, with D possibly matching TRBD1 (5 bases). CDR1 and CDR2 (germline): MNHEY, SMNVEV (reference sequence). The CDR3 consists of 14 residues. V gave up 1 base and J gave up 6 bases, with 13 bases separating them. This CDR3 is CASSLYDGHSEQYV. DNA for the CDR3: TGTGCCAGCAGTTTATACGATGGACATAGCGAGCAGTACGTC.

This clone was seen many times. The V gene is TRBV5-1, the J gene TRBJ1-4; D is ambiguous. The length of the CDR3 is 15 residues. Trimming shortened V by 0 bases and J by 0 bases, and 6 bases separated the two germline ends. Germline V lookup: CDR1 SGHRS, CDR2 YFSETQ. The CDR3 loop reads CASSLDGATNEKLFF. In nucleotides, the CDR3 is TGCGCCAGCAGCTTGGACGGCGCAACTAATGAAAAACTGTTTTTT.

This chain connects TRBV6-5 to TRBJ1-1; D is perhaps TRBD1 (5 bases). Germline V CDR1 and CDR2: MNHEY, SVGAGI. Trimming pared 2 bases from V and 1 base from J, leaving 11 bases between. This CDR3 is 15 amino acids long. The CDR3 region is CASSYAGGSNTEAFF. The CDR3, as DNA: TGTGCCAGCAGTTACGCGGGGGGTTCGAACACTGAAGCTTTCTTT.

The V call is TRBV4-3, the J call TRBJ1-1; D is perhaps TRBD1 (5 bases). Trimming left V 4 bases short and J 1 base short, with 10 bases between. The CDR3 totals 14 residues. Germline V lookup: CDR1 LGHNA, CDR2 YSLEER. In DNA form, the CDR3 reads TGCGCCAGCAGCCCGGGACGGAGGAACACTGAAGCTTTCTTT. Translation gives CASSPGRRNTEAFF.

This clone was observed a few times. The V gene is TRBV2, the J gene TRBJ2-7; 9 bases map to TRBD2. Germline CDR1 is SNHLY and CDR2 is FYNNEI. The V gene end was trimmed by 3 bases and the J gene end by 4 bases; junction bases not matched to a gene: 7. The CDR3 is made up of 15 amino acids. The DNA for the CDR3 is TGTGCCAGCAGTGAGGCTCCTAGCGGGGTATACGAGCAGTACTTC. This sequence encodes CASSEAPSGVYEQYF.

The table lists this clone with a count of one. This chain connects TRBV27 to TRBJ2-5; D uncertain. With 4 bases removed from V and 1 base from J, the gap between germline ends came to 7 bases. The length of the CDR3 is 13 residues. Germline V lookup: CDR1 MNHEY, CDR2 SMNVEV (reference sequence). This chain's CDR3 is CASSSYTQETQYF. The CDR3 bases are TGTGCCAGCAGTTCCTATACCCAAGAGACCCAGTACTTC.

This clone was seen a single time. J is TRBJ2-2 and V is TRBV10-1; 9 bases line up with TRBD1. CDR1 and CDR2 from the germline V gene are WNHNN and SYGVQD (reference sequence). The CDR3 consists of 17 residues. Germline trimming cut 5 bases from V and 5 bases from J; bases unmatched to any gene: 12. This CDR3 is CASSPTRDRVGTGELFF. The CDR3 DNA is TGCGCCAGCAGTCCTACCCGGGACAGGGTTGGAACCGGGGAGCTGTTTTTT.

The chain recombines TRBV19 with TRBJ2-1; D uncertain. V lost 0 bases and J 2 bases, leaving 11 bases between the germline ends. Germline V CDR1 and CDR2: LNHDA, SQIVND (reference sequence). The CDR3 covers 16 residues. The CDR3 DNA is TGTGCCAGTAGTATAGACCACATTGTTACCTACAATGAGCAGTTCTTC. Translated, it gives CASSIDHIVTYNEQFF.

This clone was observed a few times. The gene calls are TRBV4-1 and TRBJ2-2; weak D call: TRBD2 (6 bases). Looked up from germline, CDR1 is MGHRA and CDR2 is YSYEKL. V was cut by 1 base and J by 1 base, with 13 bases left in between. The CDR3 is made up of 17 amino acids. This CDR3 reads CASSQVWGVVNTGELFF. In nucleotides, the CDR3 is TGCGCCAGCAGCCAAGTGTGGGGGGTTGTGAACACCGGGGAGCTGTTTTTT.

The chain is built from TRBV18 and TRBJ2-7; TRBD2 matches at 15 bases. This CDR3 is 17 amino acids long. The germline V gene encodes CDR1 KGHSH and CDR2 LQKENI. J gave up 7 bases and V 3 bases, and 10 bases lay outside the gene matches. CDR3 protein: CASSPRTSGGAGDEQYF. The DNA of the CDR3 is TGTGCCAGCTCACCGAGGACTAGCGGGGGGGCGGGAGATGAGCAGTACTTC.

The V call is TRBV2, the J call TRBJ2-7, with TRBD1 matching over 8 bases. Germline CDR1 reads SNHLY; CDR2 reads FYNNEI. V was pared by 10 bases and J by 2 bases, with 7 bases of the junction left unmatched. The CDR3 contains 13 residues. CDR3 loop: CATGQGTPYEQYV. As DNA, the CDR3 is TGTGCCACCGGACAGGGAACCCCCTACGAGCAGTACGTC.

This chain links TRBV18 with TRBJ1-1; 7 bases are shared with TRBD1. The length of the CDR3 is 15 residues. Germline CDR1 reads KGHSH; CDR2 reads LQKENI. V dropped 6 bases and J dropped 0; count of bases not matched to a gene: 7. The CDR3 region is CASSLTGAVNTEAFF. The DNA of the CDR3 is TGTGCCAGCTCCCTTACAGGGGCGGTGAACACTGAAGCTTTCTTT.

The rearrangement uses TRBV19 and TRBJ1-5, with D perhaps TRBD1 (5 bases). The CDR3 spans 13 residues. The V end was cut by 7 bases, the J end by 7 bases, with 14 bases between. The germline V gene encodes CDR1 LNHDA and CDR2 SQIVND (reference sequence). The CDR3 is CASTLGVGQPQHF. In DNA form, the CDR3 reads TGTGCCAGTACGCTGGGGGTTGGCCAGCCCCAGCATTTT. Full variable domain (remainder filled in from reference TRBV19 and TRBJ1-5): DGGITQSPKYLFRKEGQNVTLSCEQNLNHDAMYWYRQDPGQGLRLIYYSQIVNDFQKGDIAEGYSVSREKKESFPLTVTSAQKNPTAFYLCASTLGVGQPQHFGDGTRLSIL.

V usage is TRBV5-4 and J usage is TRBJ2-1; D uncertain. The CDR3 covers 13 residues. Germline assignment: CDR1 SGHNT and CDR2 YYREEE (reference sequence). With 1 base removed from V and 2 bases from J, the gap between germline ends came to 4 bases. CDR3: CASSLTTYNEQFF. The CDR3, as DNA: TGTGCCAGCAGCTTGACTACCTACAATGAGCAGTTCTTC.

This chain links TRBV4-1 with TRBJ2-7, with unresolved D. V was shortened by 1 base and J by 6 bases, with 16 bases between the two germline ends. The V gene's germline CDR1 is MGHRA and CDR2 YSYEKL. The CDR3 length is 15 residues. The CDR3: CASSQVRRLRFEQYV. The DNA of the CDR3 is TGCGCCAGCAGCCAAGTTAGAAGGTTACGGTTCGAGCAGTACGTC.

This clone was seen more than once but under ten times. The rearrangement joins TRBV30 to TRBJ2-1; D may be TRBD2 (6 bases). The germline CDR1 and CDR2 sequences are GTSNPN and SVGIG (reference sequence). This CDR3 has 14 residues. Deletions cut 2 bases from V and 6 bases from J, with 14 bases between. DNA of the CDR3: TGTGCCTGGAGTAGGGGCCGGAGGGTCAATGAGCAGTTCTTC. Translation gives CAWSRGRRVNEQFF. The full variable domain, its missing parts supplied by reference TRBV30 and TRBJ2-1, is SQTIHQWPATLVQPVGSPLSLECTVEGTSNPNLYWYRQAAGRGLQLLFYSVGIGQISSEVPQNLSASRPQDRQFILSSKKLLLSDSGFYLCAWSRGRRVNEQFFGPGTRLTVL.